This T cell receptor beta chain was retrieved from a study of blood T cell repertoires in COVID-19. Across the whole study: Some COVID-19 samples were acute and others convalescent; all came from the United States, Italy and Spain.

Germline V gene lookup returns CDR1 PRHDT and CDR2 FYEKMQ (reference sequence). V dropped 1 base and J dropped 8; count of bases not matched to a gene: 15. The CDR3 spans 18 residues. Cohorts were assigned according to the clinical history that participants reported. Original processing notes: Amplification with reference gene primers provided the estimates of nucleated cell counts. The assay was immunoSEQ multiplex PCR, and TCRdb's table has in-frame clones only and misses some. V, J and clone size are those of that table, while D and trimming were read from the DNA. The table lists more than 200,000 clones, about nine tenths of them singletons.

J is TRBJ2-1 and V is TRBV13, with 9 bases that match TRBD2. The TCR was taken from a woman in her thirties with acute COVID-19. Sequencing input: PBMCs or T cells enriched from blood (not recorded which). The CDR3 region has the DNA TGTGCCAGCAGCTTAGTTAGCGGGGGCCCTGTTCCTGTGCATGAGCAGTTCTTC. Protein sequence: CASSLVSGGPVPVHEQFF.